What follows describes a single T cell receptor (beta chain). The sample is drawn from a study of blood T cell repertoires in COVID-19. Study-level information: Spain, Italy and the United States supplied samples that represented acute and convalescent COVID-19. T cells, B-cell-depleted T cells, or PBMCs provided the cDNA or gDNA that served as material.

Source study methods: By means of reference gene primer amplification, nucleated cell counts were estimated. The assay was immunoSEQ multiplex PCR, and TCRdb's table has in-frame clones only and misses some. Clonal size and the V and J genes are those of that table, whereas D and trimming came from the DNA. The data contain 130,000 to 150,000 clones, 80% of them seen just once; the ten biggest clones take up less than 5.5%. The germline V gene has CDR1 SEHNR and CDR2 FQNEAQ (reference sequence). The length of the CDR3 is 13 residues. With 5 bases removed from V and 4 bases from J, the gap between germline ends came to 9 bases.

The J gene is TRBJ2-1, the V gene TRBV7-9; the D gene is possibly TRBD1 (5 bases). What was sequenced was peripheral blood. This TCR came from a woman aged 45-59 years with acute or convalescent COVID-19. In DNA, the CDR3 is TGTGCCAGCAGCCCTGCAGGGTACAATGAGCAGTTCTTC. Amino acid sequence: CASSPAGYNEQFF.